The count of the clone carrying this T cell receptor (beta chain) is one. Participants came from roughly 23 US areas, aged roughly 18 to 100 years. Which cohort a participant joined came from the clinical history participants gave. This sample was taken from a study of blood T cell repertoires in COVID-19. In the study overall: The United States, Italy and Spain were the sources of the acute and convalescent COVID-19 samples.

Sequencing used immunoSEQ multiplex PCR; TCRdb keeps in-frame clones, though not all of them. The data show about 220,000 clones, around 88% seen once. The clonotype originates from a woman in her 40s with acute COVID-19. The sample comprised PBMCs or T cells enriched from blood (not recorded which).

CDR3 region: CASRAYSNTGELFF. The CDR3 DNA sequence: TGTGCCAGCCGCGCCTACTCCAACACCGGGGAGCTGTTTTTT. The rearrangement joins TRBV2 to TRBJ2-2; D unresolved. V was cut by 8 bases and J by 2 bases, with 12 bases left in between. Germline assignment: CDR1 SNHLY and CDR2 FYNNEI. The CDR3 covers 14 residues. The complete variable domain, with remaining parts taken from reference TRBV2 and TRBJ2-2, reads EPEVTQTPSHQVTQMGQEVILRCVPISNHLYFYWYRQILGQKVEFLVSFYNNEISEKSEIFDDQFSVERPDGSNFTLKIRSTKLEDSAMYFCASRAYSNTGELFFGEGSRLTVL.